Listed below are T cell receptor beta chains from one sample, sequenced in a study of blood T cell repertoires in COVID-19. Produced via immunoSEQ multiplex PCR; TCRdb's table is partial and in-frame only. There are about 220,000 clones in the sample; 80% to 85% occur only once, and 2% to 2.5% lies in the top ten. Sample: peripheral blood. All receptors come from a woman aged 60 to 75 with acute or convalescent COVID-19. CDR3s leave out the opening cysteine and the closing phenylalanine or tryptophan. The order of the fields is V gene, J gene, CDR3 protein.

v_gene: TRBV5-1
j_gene: TRBJ1-1
CDR3aa: ASSLGPGGSTEAF

v_gene: TRBV27
j_gene: TRBJ2-3
CDR3aa: ASSLGRLDTQY

v_gene: TRBV6-1
j_gene: TRBJ1-1
CDR3aa: ASSDRQGRGNTEAF

v_gene: TRBV2
j_gene: TRBJ2-1
CDR3aa: ASSEGHWAEQF

v_gene: TRBV11-1
j_gene: TRBJ2-7
CDR3aa: ASSLNQGEGGEQY

v_gene: TRBV3-1/TRBV3-2
j_gene: TRBJ2-7
CDR3aa: ASSSTGVPSYEQY

v_gene: TRBV10-1
j_gene: TRBJ1-5
CDR3aa: ASSEGQGYYSNQPQH

v_gene: TRBV5-1
j_gene: TRBJ2-1
CDR3aa: ASSLSPLQGGEYIYNEQF

v_gene: TRBV3-1/TRBV3-2
j_gene: TRBJ2-1
CDR3aa: ASSQGPAGGEQF

v_gene: TRBV5-1
j_gene: TRBJ2-2
CDR3aa: ASSLDNGELF

v_gene: TRBV9
j_gene: TRBJ2-7
CDR3aa: ASSVGQGEWNEQY

v_gene: TRBV27
j_gene: TRBJ1-2
CDR3aa: ASSLGQGAYYGYT

v_gene: TRBV20-1
j_gene: TRBJ2-3
CDR3aa: SASLPTSTDTQY

v_gene: TRBV28
j_gene: TRBJ1-4
CDR3aa: ASSQQQALHEKLF

v_gene: TRBV7-3
j_gene: TRBJ2-2
CDR3aa: ASSLTANLWTGENTGELF

v_gene: TRBV7-8
j_gene: TRBJ1-1
CDR3aa: ATQTGNTEAF

v_gene: TRBV15
j_gene: TRBJ2-5
CDR3aa: ATSRGLAGVQETQY

v_gene: TRBV5-1
j_gene: TRBJ2-1
CDR3aa: ASSLEAGSVHEQF

v_gene: TRBV11-2
j_gene: TRBJ1-1
CDR3aa: ASSLNRGGSEAF

v_gene: TRBV19
j_gene: TRBJ1-1
CDR3aa: ASSYPRPQGTEAF

v_gene: TRBV9
j_gene: TRBJ1-2
CDR3aa: ASSPRGTAPRGYT

v_gene: TRBV30
j_gene: TRBJ1-2
CDR3aa: AFQDGGYGYT

v_gene: TRBV5-6
j_gene: TRBJ1-2
CDR3aa: ASSLVGREDYGYT

v_gene: TRBV4-1
j_gene: TRBJ1-2
CDR3aa: ASSQATANLYGYT

v_gene: TRBV25-1
j_gene: TRBJ2-7
CDR3aa: ASSEGGKYEQY

v_gene: TRBV19
j_gene: TRBJ2-2
CDR3aa: ASSILGRANTGELF

v_gene: TRBV6-5
j_gene: TRBJ2-7
CDR3aa: ASSYSQGYEQY

v_gene: TRBV25-1
j_gene: TRBJ1-1
CDR3aa: ASRAGEGWNTEAF

v_gene: TRBV9
j_gene: TRBJ2-5
CDR3aa: ASSTQSTGGETQY

v_gene: TRBV19
j_gene: TRBJ1-2
CDR3aa: ASSPQDLYMNYGYT